This T cell receptor beta chain originates from a study of ipilimumab plus nivolumab after autologous stem cell transplantation. Study-wide context: A median of about 8 nivolumab and 5 ipilimumab doses were given.

Germline CDR1 MNHNS, CDR2 SASEGT. V lost 3 bases to trimming and J lost 3 bases, with 15 bases between them. The CDR3 covers 16 residues. Dosing: nivolumab 3 mg/kg IV, weeks 1, 4, 7, 10, then every two weeks to week 26. The repertoire was sequenced with immunoSEQ multiplex PCR; TCRdb's copy has only in-frame clones and lacks some. The table lists roughly 25,000 clones, more than 70% of them singletons, with 4% to 6% in the top ten. The starting material was PBMCs, obtained in a trial of ipilimumab plus nivolumab as post-transplant consolidation. J is TRBJ1-5 and V is TRBV6-1; D might be TRBD1 (6 bases). This receptor was taken from a male donor with diffuse large B-cell lymphoma. The CDR3 is CASSDDSGTLNQPQHF. The CDR3 DNA reads as TGTGCCAGCAGTGATGATTCCGGGACACTCAATCAGCCCCAGCATTTT.